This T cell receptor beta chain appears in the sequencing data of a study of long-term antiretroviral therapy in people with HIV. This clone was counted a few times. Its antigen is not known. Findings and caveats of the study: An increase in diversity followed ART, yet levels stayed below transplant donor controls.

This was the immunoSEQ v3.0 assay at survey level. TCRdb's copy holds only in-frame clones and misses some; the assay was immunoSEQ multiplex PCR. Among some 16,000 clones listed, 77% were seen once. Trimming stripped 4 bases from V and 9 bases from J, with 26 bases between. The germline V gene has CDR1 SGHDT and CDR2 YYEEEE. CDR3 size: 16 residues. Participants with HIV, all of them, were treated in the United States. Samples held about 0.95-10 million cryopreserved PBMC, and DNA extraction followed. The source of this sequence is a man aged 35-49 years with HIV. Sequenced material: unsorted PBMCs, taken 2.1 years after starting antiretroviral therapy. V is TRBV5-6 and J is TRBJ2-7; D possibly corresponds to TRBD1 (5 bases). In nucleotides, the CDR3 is TGTGCCAGCAGCGCCACTACGGTAGGGGCTTGGCAGGGGCAGTACTTC. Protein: CASSATTVGAWQGQYF.